This T cell receptor beta chain was found in a study of cytomegalovirus exposure and HLA in healthy donors. Study results and caveats: A further, later analysis showed that HLA-associated TCR beta chains (compared with equally common others) were more clonally expanded.

V was shortened by 2 bases and J by 3 bases, with 14 bases between the two germline ends. The CDR3 covers 16 residues. Per the germline V gene, CDR1 is SGHTA and CDR2 is FQGTGA. The PCR ran on 60 Vbeta and 13 Jbeta primers. Repertoires were generated with immunoSEQ multiplex PCR, while TCRdb's copy carries only in-frame clones and drops some. The sample lists 70,000 to 85,000 clones, under 70% seen once, with 5% to 6% in the top ten. Comment on this clone: The antigen is not known.

The chain links TRBV7-3 to TRBJ1-3, with D perhaps TRBD1 (5 bases). The receptor comes from a man between 25 and 39 years old in good health and CMV-seropositive. Sequencing was performed on PBMCs. The CDR3 coding sequence is TGTGCCAGCAGCTTAGACAGCGCGGTGGGTGGAAACACCATATATTTT. Translating gives CASSLDSAVGGNTIYF.